The entry below gives a single T cell receptor (beta chain) sequence along with its context. The data were obtained in a study of CD8 T cells in Susac syndrome. Peripheral blood CD8+ and CD4+ T cells were profiled by TCR beta sequencing. The patients who served as multiple sclerosis controls were treatment-naive and had stable or active relapsing-remitting disease that fulfilled the revised McDonald criteria. The CD8+ and CD4+ T cells were isolated magnetically using a negative isolation approach, whereas the TEMRA cells were enriched by FACS. V was clipped by 8 bases and J by 2 bases, with 19 bases between them. CDR3 length: 15 residues. Germline V gives CDR1 MNHEY, CDR2 SMNVEV (reference sequence). An amount of RNA that ranged from about 0.45 to 1 ug was reverse transcribed with random hexamers. An immunoSEQ multiplex PCR amplified TCR beta CDR3 over 54 Vbeta and 13 Jbeta. TCRdb used MiXCR to reprocess the immunoSEQ multiplex PCR reads, holding one entry per CDR3 protein. The table has under 150,000 distinct CDR3 sequences, about 90% seen once; the top ten hold 0.2% to 0.25%.

The rearrangement uses TRBV27 and TRBJ2-7; the D call may be TRBD1 or TRBD2 (5 bases each). Sequenced sample: CD8+ T cells from PBMCs. The origin of this receptor is a human donor with multiple sclerosis. CDR3 region: CASGGSRDGTYEQYF. In DNA, the CDR3 is TGTGCCAGCGGAGGCAGCCGGGACGGCACCTACGAGCAGTACTTC.